These 26 T cell receptor beta chains originate from one sample sequenced in a study of T-cell memory formation after mild COVID-19. MiXCR, run by TCRdb on the 5' RACE reads, gives a single entry per CDR3 protein. The sample has around 530,000 distinct CDR3 sequences; 20% to 25% are singletons. What was sequenced was PBMCs or a T cell subset sorted from them (not recorded which). The receptors stem from an adult woman who had mild COVID-19 (a few samples of this study predate the infection). Cell type and time point are not known.

The V gene is TRBV24-1, the J gene TRBJ2-1; D unresolved. Germline V gene sequence: CDR1 KGHDR, CDR2 SFDVKD. This CDR3 region has 16 residues. Trimming pared 1 base from V and 1 base from J, leaving 10 bases between. The CDR3 nucleotides are TGTGCCACCAGTGATTTTGGCGGAAGTTCCTACAATGAGCAGTTCTTC. Encoded protein: CATSDFGGSSYNEQFF.

This rearrangement joins TRBV11-2 to TRBJ2-5; 7 positions match TRBD2. The CDR3 spans 14 residues. The germline V gene encodes CDR1 SGHAT and CDR2 FQNNGV. Trimming took 1 base from V and 5 from J; bases not matched to a gene: 4. CDR3 DNA sequence: TGTGCCAGCAGCTTAGGCGGGGGAGGTGAGACCCAGTACTTC. It is translated as CASSLGGGGETQYF. The complete variable domain, with remaining parts taken from reference TRBV11-2 and TRBJ2-5, reads EAGVAQSPRYKIIEKRQSVAFWCNPISGHATLYWYQQILGQGPKLLIQFQNNGVVDDSQLPKDRFSAERLKGVDSTLKIQPAKLEDSAVYLCASSLGGGGETQYFGPGTRLLVL.

The chain has TRBV6-6 and TRBJ1-2; TRBD1 might be the D (5 bases). The length of the CDR3 is 17 residues. Germline CDR1 and CDR2: MNHNY and SVGAGI (reference sequence). Trimming took 2 bases from V and 2 from J, leaving 18 bases between them. The CDR3: CASSYTQDRDLNYGYTF. As DNA, the CDR3 is TGTGCCAGCAGTTACACCCAGGATCGGGACTTAAACTATGGCTACACCTTC.

This clonotype came up many times. V usage is TRBV5-1 and J usage is TRBJ2-7; possible D gene TRBD1, 5 bases. The CDR3 runs 15 residues. From germline, CDR1 is SGHRS and CDR2 YFSETQ. V lost 0 bases and J lost 0, with 10 bases in between. The CDR3 region has the DNA TGCGCCAGCAGCTTGGAAGTGACAGCCTCCTACGAGCAGTACTTC. Its translation: CASSLEVTASYEQYF.

The V and J genes are TRBV24-1 and TRBJ2-2; TRBD2 is a possible D gene (7 bases). The CDR3 has 17 amino acids. Between the trimmed V and J ends, which lost 4 bases and 4 bases, there was a span of 18 bases. Germline CDR1 reads KGHDR; CDR2 reads SFDVKD. The CDR3 is CATSDPGRGLGTGELFF. CDR3 DNA sequence: TGTGCCACCAGTGACCCCGGGCGGGGGCTCGGCACCGGGGAGCTGTTTTTT.

V gene TRBV7-8 combines with J gene TRBJ2-6; D is unresolved. Germline V gene sequence: CDR1 SGHVS, CDR2 FQNEAQ. This CDR3 spans 15 amino acids. With 5 bases removed from V and 0 bases from J, the gap between germline ends came to 8 bases. The chain's CDR3 is CASSPYSSGANVLTF. The DNA for the CDR3 is TGTGCCAGCAGCCCATACTCCTCTGGGGCCAACGTCCTGACTTTC.

The chain links TRBV11-2 to TRBJ1-1, with D possibly TRBD1 on 6 matching bases. CDR1 is SGHAT, CDR2 FQNNGV, per germline. This CDR3 is 15 amino acids long. Trimming pared 2 bases from V and 0 bases from J, leaving 10 bases between. The CDR3 DNA follows: TGTGCCAGCAGCTTACGGCAGGGGATGAACACTGAAGCTTTCTTT. It codes for CASSLRQGMNTEAFF.

In this sample, this clonotype turned up a few times. V gene TRBV7-3 combines with J gene TRBJ2-3; 7 nucleotides match TRBD2. CDR1 SGHTA and CDR2 FQGTGA come from the germline V gene. V dropped 2 bases and J dropped 7; count of bases not matched to a gene: 9. The CDR3 contains 15 residues. This CDR3 is CASSLVAGELNTQYF. In nucleotides, the CDR3 is TGTGCCAGCAGCTTAGTGGCGGGAGAATTAAATACGCAGTATTTT.

In its sample, this clonotype was seen a few times. The chain carries TRBV5-1 and TRBJ2-3, with 10 nucleotides matching TRBD1. V dropped 4 bases and J dropped 10; count of bases not matched to a gene: 9. Germline loops: CDR1 SGHRS, CDR2 YFSETQ. This CDR3 comprises 14 residues. In DNA, the CDR3 is TGCGCCAGCAGCAGTGGGACAGGGGAGATGGCGCAGTATTTT. This codes for CASSSGTGEMAQYF.

This clonotype was observed many times. The CDR3 loop is CASSQPGTGSYEQYF. The CDR3, as DNA: TGTGCCAGCAGCCAACCCGGGACAGGCTCCTACGAGCAGTACTTC. The gene calls are TRBV3-1 and TRBJ2-7, with 8 bases identical to TRBD1. Germline V gene sequence: CDR1 LGHDT, CDR2 YNNKEL (reference sequence). This CDR3 spans 15 amino acids. The V gene end was trimmed by 2 bases and the J gene end by 0 bases; junction bases not matched to a gene: 3.

This rearrangement joins TRBV13 to TRBJ2-1, with 9 bases that match TRBD2. J gave up 16 bases and V 5 bases, and 9 bases lay outside the gene matches. CDR1 PRHDT and CDR2 FYEKMQ come from the germline V gene (reference sequence). This CDR3 spans 12 amino acids. The CDR3 region is CASSPPAGGKFF. DNA for the CDR3: TGTGCCAGCAGCCCCCCAGCGGGGGGCAAATTCTTC.

The chain uses TRBV7-9 and TRBJ1-2, with 7 bases matching TRBD1. This CDR3 contains 15 residues. V lost 1 base to trimming and J lost 6 bases; unmatched junction nucleotides: 8. Germline values: CDR1 SEHNR, CDR2 FQNEAQ (reference sequence). DNA of the CDR3: TGTGCCAGCAGCTTAGGTTACGGCAGGGGGGATGGCTACACCTTC. It specifies CASSLGYGRGDGYTF.

The rearrangement links TRBV7-2 to TRBJ2-1, with 8 bases lining up with TRBD2. Per germline, CDR1 SGHTA and CDR2 FQGNSA. V lost 5 bases and J lost 6; bases outside the gene matches: 9. CDR3 length equals 15 residues. Here the CDR3 DNA reads TGTGCCAGCAGCAAGGCGGCGGGAGGATTCAATGAGCAGTTCTTC. It yields the protein CASSKAAGGFNEQFF.

This clonotype has a handful of counts. The chain has TRBV7-2 and TRBJ2-7, with TRBD1 matching over 7 bases. CDR1 is SGHTA, CDR2 FQGNSA, per germline. The CDR3 runs to 14 residues. V trimming: 0 bases; J trimming: 7 bases; junction bases outside the gene matches: 6. The CDR3: CASSLAGGAREQYF. CDR3 nucleotides: TGTGCCAGCAGCTTAGCAGGGGGCGCGAGGGAGCAGTACTTC.

A few counts support this clonotype. The J gene is TRBJ1-6, the V gene TRBV7-9, with unresolved D. Germline CDR1 is SEHNR and CDR2 is FQNEAQ (reference sequence). The CDR3 is 18 residues long. The V gene lost 5 bases and the J gene lost 3 bases, with 20 bases spanning the gap. The CDR3 sequence: CASSPPVVGVLYNSPLHF. In nucleotides, the CDR3 is TGTGCCAGCAGCCCGCCGGTGGTCGGGGTACTCTATAATTCACCCCTCCACTTT.

The gene calls are TRBV6-5 and TRBJ1-1; D gene unclear. Germline CDR1 reads MNHEY; CDR2 reads SVGAGI. This CDR3 region has 14 residues. The germline V and J ends were trimmed by 2 bases and 0 bases, with 7 bases remaining between them. CDR3 protein: CASSYGDMNTEAFF. CDR3 coding DNA: TGTGCCAGCAGTTACGGCGACATGAACACTGAAGCTTTCTTT.

This clonotype appeared a few times. The chain links TRBV7-2 to TRBJ1-2, with D possibly being TRBD1 (5 bases). Trimming shortened V by 5 bases and J by 2 bases, and 18 bases separated the two germline ends. CDR3 length: 16 amino acids. The germline gives CDR1 SGHTA, CDR2 FQGNSA. The CDR3 protein is CASSPRFDSRNYGYTF. CDR3 nucleotides: TGTGCCAGCAGCCCGCGGTTCGACAGCCGAAACTATGGCTACACCTTC.

This clonotype was seen a few times. The chain carries TRBV5-5 and TRBJ1-6; D is perhaps TRBD1 (5 bases). The germline V gene has CDR1 SGHKS and CDR2 YYEKEE (reference sequence). Trimming cost V 6 bases and J 9 bases, with 22 bases left between them. CDR3 length equals 16 residues. CDR3 nucleotides: TGTGCCAGCACCCCTGAGGTGCCGGGGGATCCTTCACCCCTCCACTTT. It yields the protein CASTPEVPGDPSPLHF.

Turning to this clonotype: The germline gene is not matched at one end of the junction; a read error may be the cause. The CDR3 sequence is CASSLALGGFQETQYF. In DNA form, the CDR3 reads TGTGCTAGCAGCTTAGCGCTGGGCGGCTTCCAAGAGACCCAGTACTTC. The V call is TRBV7-7, the J call TRBJ2-5; weak D call: TRBD2 (5 bases). This CDR3 spans 16 amino acids. CDR1 and CDR2 from the germline V gene are SSHAT and FNYEAQ (reference sequence).

The table lists this clonotype with a few counts. The rearrangement uses TRBV7-3 and TRBJ2-2; maybe TRBD2 (5 bases). Trimming removed 6 bases from V and 2 bases from J, with 10 bases in between. CDR3 size: 14 residues. The V gene's germline CDR1 is SGHTA and CDR2 FQGTGA. CDR3 bases: TGTGCCAGCAGGCCTAGCCCAAACACCGGGGAGCTGTTTTTT. Translation gives CASRPSPNTGELFF.

The chain joins TRBV24-1 to TRBJ2-3; 9 nucleotides line up with TRBD1. The CDR3 contains 15 residues. Germline CDR1 reads KGHDR; CDR2 reads SFDVKD. Trimming cost V 4 bases and J 8 bases; bases outside gene matches: 9. The CDR3 DNA is TGTGCCACCAGTGAACCCGGGACAGGGTCTGGTACGCAGTATTTT. Amino acids: CATSEPGTGSGTQYF.

The chain has TRBV5-1 and TRBJ1-1; D is perhaps TRBD1 (6 bases). Germline loops: CDR1 SGHRS, CDR2 YFSETQ. Trimming took off 4 bases at V and 6 bases at J, with 16 bases between the two ends. The CDR3 spans 14 residues. CDR3 sequence: CASSRRQAGSEAFF. In DNA form, the CDR3 reads TGCGCCAGCAGCAGGAGACAGGCCGGTTCTGAAGCTTTCTTT.

This clonotype was counted only a few times. V and J are TRBV29-1 and TRBJ1-2; tentative D call: TRBD1 (6 bases). The CDR3 loop spans 14 amino acids. The germline V and J ends were trimmed by 3 bases and 1 base, with 12 bases remaining between them. Germline V gives CDR1 SQVTM, CDR2 ANQGSEA. The CDR3 here is CSVEDSAVNYGYTF. CDR3 nucleotide sequence: TGCAGCGTTGAGGACAGTGCAGTTAACTATGGCTACACCTTC. Based on the CDR3 plus reference TRBV29-1 and TRBJ1-2, the full variable domain is SAVISQKPSRDICQRGTSLTIQCQVDSQVTMMFWYRQQPGQSLTLIATANQGSEATYESGFVIDKFPISRPNLTFSTLTVSNMSPEDSSIYLCSVEDSAVNYGYTFGSGTRLTVV.

As regards this clonotype: A read error may account for a junction end that differs from germline. CDR3 amino acids: CASMGYRGPSGSF. CDR3 nucleotides: TGCGCCAGCATGGGATACAGGGGGCCCAGCGGCTCCTTT. This rearrangement joins TRBV5-1 to TRBJ1-1; 9 bases fit TRBD1. The germline V gene has CDR1 SGHRS and CDR2 YFSETQ. This CDR3 contains 13 residues.

This clonotype was seen a few times. The chain combines TRBV5-1 with TRBJ1-1; TRBD1 might be the D (6 bases). V lost 1 base and J lost 6, with 13 bases in between. The CDR3 consists of 14 residues. CDR1 is SGHRS, CDR2 YFSETQ, per germline. In nucleotides, the CDR3 is TGCGCCAGCAGCTTGCCGGGGGCAACCCCTGAAGCTTTCTTT. The encoded protein is CASSLPGATPEAFF.

The rearrangement links TRBV25-1 to TRBJ2-1, with a possible D match to TRBD1 (5 bases). The V end lost 11 bases, the J end lost 8 bases, and 16 bases lay between the germline ends. CDR3 length equals 12 residues. Germline CDR1 MGHDK, CDR2 SYGVNS. DNA of the CDR3: TGTGCCGTAAGTCCCCTCAGGGATGAGCAGTTCTTC. As protein: CAVSPLRDEQFF.